This T cell receptor (beta chain) was profiled in a study of cytomegalovirus exposure and HLA in healthy donors. Study results and caveats: Several of the most significant clusters appeared, in a later analysis, to be linked to common viral pathogens. The study labeled fewer than 200 TCR beta chains cytomegalovirus-associated.

All donors participated as healthy donors of bone marrow. The PCR had 60 Vbeta and 13 Jbeta primers. Authors' analysis steps: Later reanalysis found around 80 million unique TCR beta chains, around 9.9 million of them shared. Sequencing used immunoSEQ multiplex PCR; TCRdb keeps in-frame clones, though not all of them. That table furnishes V, J and clone size, whereas the DNA furnished D and trimming. The table has some 100,000 clones, around 80% seen once. In regard to this clone: Its target is unknown.

This sequence was found in a male donor in good health and CMV-seropositive. The material sequenced was PBMCs.

The CDR3 here is CASSEVRGSYNSPLHF. CDR3 DNA: TGTGCCAGCAGTGAAGTAAGGGGCTCCTATAATTCACCCCTCCACTTT. This chain joins TRBV2 and TRBJ1-6; perhaps TRBD1 as D (5 bases). The CDR3 has 16 amino acids. The V end lost 1 base, the J end lost 0 bases, and 7 bases lay between the germline ends. Germline V gene lookup returns CDR1 SNHLY and CDR2 FYNNEI. The variable domain in full, completed from reference TRBV2 and TRBJ1-6, reads EPEVTQTPSHQVTQMGQEVILRCVPISNHLYFYWYRQILGQKVEFLVSFYNNEISEKSEIFDDQFSVERPDGSNFTLKIRSTKLEDSAMYFCASSEVRGSYNSPLHFGNGTRLTVT.